The T cell receptor beta chain under discussion was sequenced for a study of T cell repertoires in cytomegalovirus infection. As to this clonotype: The antigen is undetermined.

TCRdb itself ran the reads through MiXCR, one entry per CDR3 protein. The sample carries fewer than 850,000 distinct CDR3 sequences, around 29% recorded once. Germline CDR1 is SNHLY and CDR2 is FYNNEI. Trimming removed 6 bases from V and 6 bases from J, with 14 bases in between. The CDR3 sequence is 14 residues long. The specimen comprised cultured CD8+ T cells from PBMCs, sampled from culture after CMV antigen stimulation. The V and J genes are TRBV2 and TRBJ2-2; D is perhaps TRBD1 or TRBD2 (5 bases each). This clonotype was sampled from a human donor in good health (CMV status not recorded). Some clones in this sample may be carry-over from other donors' samples. The CDR3 region is CASSEWGKAGELFF. CDR3 in DNA: TGTGCCAGCAGCGAATGGGGGAAGGCCGGGGAGCTGTTTTTT.